These 27 T cell receptor beta chains were all obtained from the same sample, sequenced in a study of shared clonotypes between healthy human individuals. Clones were read by immunoSEQ multiplex PCR, and TCRdb kept only the in-frame ones, dropping some. This repertoire shows approximately 2.4 million clones, approximately 94% found once; its top ten account for approximately 0.13%. Sequenced material: naive CD4+ T cells sorted from blood. The subset was: CD45RA+ positively selected. These receptors originate from a man aged 18 to 29 in good health.

The gene calls are TRBV5-1 and TRBJ2-5; D gene unclear. V was cut by 0 bases and J by 5 bases, with 11 bases left in between. The CDR3 length is 14 residues. Germline V gene data show CDR1 as SGHRS and CDR2 as YFSETQ. The CDR3 DNA is TGCGCCAGCAGCTTGGTGCCTGATTTGGAGACCCAGTACTTC. Encoded protein: CASSLVPDLETQYF.

The chain employs TRBV7-8 and TRBJ1-1, with D unresolved. The CDR3 length is 13 residues. V dropped 0 bases and J dropped 5 bases, with 7 bases sitting between them. Germline CDR1 reads SGHVS; CDR2 reads FQNEAQ. In DNA, the CDR3 is TGTGCCAGCAGCTTAGCGCGGAGAACTGAAGCTTTCTTT. Its protein product is CASSLARRTEAFF.

This chain uses TRBV7-2 with TRBJ2-1, with a tentative D call TRBD1 (6 bases). Between the trimmed V and J ends, which lost 5 bases and 13 bases, there was a span of 15 bases. Germline loops: CDR1 SGHTA, CDR2 FQGNSA. The CDR3 spans 12 residues. The CDR3 sequence: CASSRDTPSQFF. CDR3 nucleotide sequence: TGTGCCAGCAGCAGGGACACTCCTTCCCAGTTCTTC.

As regards this clone: The sample holds other DNA sequences that translate to the same CDR3. This chain links TRBV18 with TRBJ2-1, with a weak D call TRBD1 (6 bases). The CDR3 runs to 13 residues. V shed 2 bases and J shed 6 bases, with 8 bases lying between them. CDR1 and CDR2 (germline): KGHSH, LQKENI. CDR3 nucleotide sequence: TGTGCCAGCTCACCAAACAGGGCCAATGAGCAGTTCTTC. Protein: CASSPNRANEQFF.

The rearrangement uses TRBV6-1 and TRBJ2-5; 7 positions agree with TRBD1. This CDR3 contains 17 residues. Germline V lookup: CDR1 MNHNS, CDR2 SASEGT. J gave up 6 bases and V 4 bases, and 17 bases lay outside the gene matches. The CDR3 DNA reads as TGTGCCAGCAGTGCCCGTAAAAGCATACAGGGGACCAAGACCCAGTACTTC. Encoded protein: CASSARKSIQGTKTQYF.

The rearrangement links TRBV30 to TRBJ1-6; D is perhaps TRBD1 (5 bases). The V gene's germline CDR1 is GTSNPN and CDR2 SVGIG (reference sequence). CDR3 size: 14 residues. Trimming shortened V by 0 bases and J by 6 bases, and 9 bases separated the two germline ends. The CDR3 coding sequence is TGTGCCTGGAGTGTACAGGTTTCTAATTCACCCCTCCACTTT. Protein sequence: CAWSVQVSNSPLHF.

CDR3 protein: CASSPLAGVSYNEQFF. Here the CDR3 DNA reads TGTGCCAGCTCACCACTGGCAGGGGTAAGCTACAATGAGCAGTTCTTC. This chain joins TRBV18 and TRBJ2-1; the D gene is possibly TRBD1 (6 bases). Trimming shortened V by 1 base and J by 3 bases, and 13 bases separated the two germline ends. CDR1 is KGHSH, CDR2 LQKENI, per germline. This CDR3 has 16 amino acids.

The rearrangement joins TRBV9 to TRBJ2-3; the match to TRBD1 covers 8 bases. The junction had 5 bases not matched to a gene; V was cut back by 4 bases and J by 1 base. Germline V lookup: CDR1 SGDLS, CDR2 YYNGEE. The CDR3 covers 15 residues. CDR3 amino acids: CASSTGTGGTDTQYF. DNA for the CDR3: TGTGCCAGCAGCACTGGGACAGGCGGCACAGATACGCAGTATTTT. Combining the CDR3 with reference TRBV9 and TRBJ2-3 gives the whole variable domain DSGVTQTPKHLITATGQRVTLRCSPRSGDLSVYWYQQSLDQGLQFLIQYYNGEERAKGNILERFSAQQFPDLHSELNLSSLELGDSALYFCASSTGTGGTDTQYFGPGTRLTVL.

The chain links TRBV29-1 to TRBJ2-3, with 7 positions matching TRBD1. V trimming: 7 bases; J trimming: 0 bases; junction bases outside the gene matches: 7. The CDR3 covers 14 residues. Germline CDR1 and CDR2: SQVTM and ANQGSEA. CDR3 amino acids: CSAADRVSTDTQYF. The CDR3 DNA sequence: TGCAGCGCCGCAGACAGGGTCAGCACAGATACGCAGTATTTT.

With respect to this clone: The sample carries other DNA sequences with the same CDR3. The V gene is TRBV9, the J gene TRBJ1-5, with no clear D. CDR1 is SGDLS, CDR2 YYNGEE, per germline. This CDR3 contains 14 residues. Trimming cost V 0 bases and J 3 bases, with 7 bases left between them. CDR3 DNA sequence: TGTGCCAGCAGCGTAGGGGCAGTCAATCAGCCCCAGCATTTT. It is translated as CASSVGAVNQPQHF.

This chain uses TRBV6-6 with TRBJ2-7, with 10 bases lining up with TRBD1. Per the germline V gene, CDR1 is MNHNY and CDR2 is SVGAGI (reference sequence). The CDR3 has 15 residues. The V gene end was trimmed by 7 bases and the J gene end by 0 bases; junction bases not matched to a gene: 6. The CDR3 here is CASKRTGGDSYEQYF. The CDR3 nucleotides are TGTGCCAGCAAGAGGACAGGGGGGGACTCCTACGAGCAGTACTTC.

This clone was observed once. J is TRBJ2-5 and V is TRBV27; D possibly corresponds to TRBD1 (5 bases). This CDR3 has 14 residues. In germline, CDR1 is MNHEY, CDR2 SMNVEV (reference sequence). V lost 3 bases to trimming and J lost 5 bases, with 13 bases between them. CDR3 sequence: CASSFIAGSETQYF. The CDR3 coding sequence is TGTGCCAGCAGTTTTATAGCAGGGTCGGAGACCCAGTACTTC.

The rearrangement links TRBV9 to TRBJ1-5; unclear D gene. Germline V CDR1 and CDR2: SGDLS, YYNGEE. This CDR3 is built from 14 residues. Deletions cut 0 bases from V and 4 bases from J, with 8 bases between. CDR3 loop: CASSVDPENQPQHF. The CDR3 DNA reads TGTGCCAGCAGCGTAGATCCGGAGAATCAGCCCCAGCATTTT.

This rearrangement joins TRBV9 to TRBJ2-2; D unresolved. Deletions cut 0 bases from V and 7 bases from J, with 19 bases between. Per the germline V gene, CDR1 is SGDLS and CDR2 is YYNGEE. The CDR3 runs 17 residues. CDR3 in amino acids: CASSVADQQDGFGELFF. In DNA, the CDR3 is TGTGCCAGCAGCGTAGCGGATCAGCAGGATGGGTTCGGGGAGCTGTTTTTT.

This clone was observed a single time. The rearrangement uses TRBV6-5 and TRBJ1-1; unclear D gene. The CDR3 is 15 residues long. Germline V gene sequence: CDR1 MNHEY, CDR2 SVGAGI. With 2 bases removed from V and 1 base from J, the gap between germline ends came to 11 bases. Written as DNA, the CDR3 is TGTGCCAGCAGTTACGGTGGCAATGCGAACACTGAAGCTTTCTTT. This encodes CASSYGGNANTEAFF.

On this clone: Germline is not matched at one junction end, which may reflect a read error. This chain joins TRBV30 and TRBJ1-2, with D uncertain. From germline, CDR1 is GTSNPN and CDR2 SVGIG (reference sequence). The CDR3 length is 18 residues. DNA for the CDR3: TGTGCCTGGAGTGTACAACTTGGGGTTTTCGCTCCGAACTATGGCTACGCCTTC. Its translation: CAWSVQLGVFAPNYGYAF.

The chain couples TRBV7-9 to TRBJ1-1, with a possible D match to TRBD1 (6 bases). Germline assignment: CDR1 SEHNR and CDR2 FQNEAQ (reference sequence). The CDR3 extends over 14 amino acids. The ends were cut back, 3 bases at V and 0 bases at J, with 8 bases in the middle. CDR3 region: CASSFRGMNTEAFF. CDR3 sequence (DNA): TGTGCCAGCAGCTTTAGGGGGATGAACACTGAAGCTTTCTTT.

This rearrangement joins TRBV5-4 to TRBJ1-2; 12 nucleotides align to TRBD1. CDR1 is SGHNT and CDR2 is YYREEE in the germline V gene (reference sequence). CDR3 length: 16 residues. Losses at the gene ends were 6 bases for V and 6 bases for J; bases not matched to a gene: 12. CDR3 in DNA: TGTGCCAGCACCACGTCTCTGGGACAGGGGGCGAATGGCTACACCTTC. Its protein product is CASTTSLGQGANGYTF.

The V call is TRBV6-1, the J call TRBJ2-5, with no clear D. V lost 3 bases to trimming and J lost 5 bases, with 16 bases between them. Germline loops: CDR1 MNHNS, CDR2 SASEGT. The CDR3 is 15 amino acids. DNA of the CDR3: TGTGCCAGCAGTGATGCCAGCCTCTCTCGGGAGACCCAGTACTTC. Residues: CASSDASLSRETQYF.

V gene TRBV9 combines with J gene TRBJ2-7, with 11 bases aligning to TRBD1. Germline CDR1 and CDR2: SGDLS and YYNGEE. V gave up 0 bases and J gave up 7 bases; unmatched junction bases: 9. The CDR3 totals 16 residues. CDR3 residues: CASSVGFGTGGKEQYF. As DNA, the CDR3 is TGTGCCAGCAGCGTAGGGTTTGGGACAGGGGGAAAGGAGCAGTACTTC.

This clone was seen a handful of times. The same CDR3 arises from other DNA sequences in this sample as well. V is TRBV7-9 and J is TRBJ1-2; D might be TRBD1 (5 bases). Trimming took 3 bases from V and 4 from J, leaving 12 bases between them. Germline V lookup: CDR1 SEHNR, CDR2 FQNEAQ (reference sequence). This CDR3 region has 14 residues. CDR3 amino acids: CASSFLGQGYGYTF. CDR3 nucleotide sequence: TGTGCCAGCAGCTTTCTGGGTCAGGGCTATGGCTACACCTTC.

This clone appeared once. CDR3 nucleotide sequence: TGTGCCTCTACCCGCTCCGGGGAGACCCAGTACTTC. Encoded protein: CASTRSGETQYF. This sequence joins TRBV30 and TRBJ2-5; no definite D call. This CDR3 spans 12 amino acids. Between the trimmed V and J ends, which lost 7 bases and 5 bases, there was a span of 14 bases. The germline V gene encodes CDR1 GTSNPN and CDR2 SVGIG (reference sequence).

The chain couples TRBV11-2 to TRBJ2-5; TRBD2 aligns across 11 bases. The CDR3 is made up of 14 amino acids. The germline gives CDR1 SGHAT, CDR2 FQNNGV. J lost 5 bases, V lost 4 bases, and 3 bases had no gene match. CDR3 loop: CASSSGLAAETQYF. The CDR3 coding sequence is TGTGCCAGCAGCTCGGGACTAGCGGCGGAGACCCAGTACTTC. Using reference TRBV11-2 and TRBJ2-5 for the parts outside the CDR3, the full variable domain is EAGVAQSPRYKIIEKRQSVAFWCNPISGHATLYWYQQILGQGPKLLIQFQNNGVVDDSQLPKDRFSAERLKGVDSTLKIQPAKLEDSAVYLCASSSGLAAETQYFGPGTRLLVL.

CDR3 region: CASSEGTGYSYEQYF. In DNA form, the CDR3 reads TGTGCCAGCAGTGAAGGGACAGGCTACTCCTACGAGCAGTACTTC. The chain combines TRBV6-1 with TRBJ2-7, with TRBD1 matching over 7 bases. From germline, CDR1 is MNHNS and CDR2 SASEGT. The CDR3 loop spans 15 amino acids. V gave up 1 base and J gave up 0 bases; unmatched junction bases: 3.

The gene calls are TRBV6-1 and TRBJ1-6; the match to TRBD1 covers 8 bases. CDR1 MNHNS and CDR2 SASEGT come from the germline V gene. V lost 6 bases, J lost 5 bases, and 6 bases stayed unmatched. The CDR3 is 15 amino acids. CDR3 in DNA: TGTGCCAGCAGCCTCCTGGACAGGGATAATTCACCCCTCCACTTT. Translating it yields CASSLLDRDNSPLHF.

This clone was recorded a few times. The CDR3 here is CASSDGTGFEQYF. In DNA, the CDR3 is TGCGCCAGCAGTGATGGGACAGGGTTCGAGCAGTACTTC. V usage is TRBV10-1 and J usage is TRBJ2-7; 9 bases align to TRBD1. There are 13 residues in the CDR3. The J segment lost 6 bases and the V segment lost 3 bases, leaving 3 bases of the junction unmatched. In germline, CDR1 is WNHNN, CDR2 SYGVQD (reference sequence).

This chain links TRBV27 with TRBJ2-2; D gene unclear. The CDR3 runs to 14 residues. V was shortened by 4 bases and J by 1 base, with 7 bases between the two germline ends. Germline CDR1 MNHEY, CDR2 SMNVEV (reference sequence). This CDR3 reads CASSSSGNTGELFF. The CDR3 nucleotides read TGTGCCAGCAGTTCTTCAGGGAACACCGGGGAGCTGTTTTTT.